This is a list of T cell receptor beta chains from one sample in a study of cytomegalovirus exposure and HLA in healthy donors. Produced via immunoSEQ multiplex PCR; TCRdb's table is partial and in-frame only. The table records about 98,000 clones, roughly three fifths of them present only once. The sample taken for sequencing was PBMCs. Receptor source: a human donor in good health. The CDR3 runs from the conserved cysteine through the conserved F or W. A D gene is named only where the DNA matches it firmly. Clone size is not always given. Where it is, it says once, few, many or a class for expanded clones.

clone_size,v_call,d_call,j_call,cdr3_nt,cdr3_aa
once,TRBV18,TRBD1,TRBJ1-5,TGTGCCAGCTCACTCACAGGGGACAATCAGCCCCAGCATTTT,CASSLTGDNQPQHF
few,TRBV6-4,.,TRBJ2-1,TGTGCCAGCAGTGATGGAGGTGAGCAGTTCTTC,CASSDGGEQFF
.,TRBV7-9,TRBD1,TRBJ2-6,TGTGCCAGCGGGGGGGACAGGGGTTTACTTGGGGCCAACGTCCTGACTTTC,CASGGDRGLLGANVLTF
.,TRBV11-2,TRBD2,TRBJ2-7,TGTGCCAGCAGCAGGGGACTAGCGGGAGGAACCTACGAGCAGTACTTC,CASSRGLAGGTYEQYF
.,TRBV5-1,.,TRBJ1-4,TGCGCCAGCAGCAAAACCCGGCGGGATTCCCTCTTAACTAATGAAAAACTGTTTTTT,CASSKTRRDSLLTNEKLFF
.,TRBV5-1,.,TRBJ2-1,TGCGCCAGCAGCTTGGCGGTGAGCTCCTACAATGAGCAGTTCTTC,CASSLAVSSYNEQFF
.,TRBV5-1,TRBD2,TRBJ2-3,TGCGCCAGCAGCGAACTCGGGAGGAGGTCAGATACGCAGTATTTT,CASSELGRRSDTQYF
.,TRBV29-1,.,TRBJ1-5,TGCAGCGTTGTATTCGGAGGCAATCAGCCCCAGCATTTT,CSVVFGGNQPQHF
.,TRBV19,TRBD2,TRBJ2-7,TGTGCCTCATCTCGGACTAGCGGTAGGAGCTCCTACGAGCAGTACTTC,CASSRTSGRSSYEQYF
.,TRBV10-3,TRBD1,TRBJ1-1,TGTGCCGTACGACAGGGAGGAAATGAAGCTTTCTTT,CAVRQGGNEAFF
.,TRBV27,.,TRBJ2-1,TGTGCCAGCAGTTTAACGGGAGTTGAGCAGTTCTTC,CASSLTGVEQFF
.,TRBV25-1,.,TRBJ2-1,TGTGCCAGCAGTGAATCGGTGGCAGGTCCGGCGTTCTTC,CASSESVAGPAFF
.,TRBV27,.,TRBJ1-5,TGTGCCAGCCGACGGACTGTCAATCAGCCCCAGCATTTT,CASRRTVNQPQHF
.,TRBV5-6,TRBD1,TRBJ1-2,TGTGCCAGCAGCGGGGGGGACAGGGAGAATTACTATGGCTACACCTTC,CASSGGDRENYYGYTF
few,TRBV4-2,TRBD1,TRBJ1-1,TGTGCCAGCAGCAGTAGACAGGGGGTGAACACTGAAGCTTTCTTT,CASSSRQGVNTEAFF
.,TRBV5-5,TRBD1,TRBJ2-7,TGTGCCAGCAGCTTGCCGGGACAGGGAATCTACGAGCAGTACTTC,CASSLPGQGIYEQYF
.,TRBV10-3,TRBD2,TRBJ2-1,TGTGCCATCAGTACCGGGACTAGCGGGAACAATGAGCAGTTCTTC,CAISTGTSGNNEQFF
.,TRBV11-3,.,TRBJ2-6,TGTGCCAGCAGCTTAGTCGTGGGGGCCTCTGGGGCCAACGTCCTGACTTTC,CASSLVVGASGANVLTF
.,TRBV30,TRBD1,TRBJ1-1,TGTGCCTGTTCGACAGGGCTGGGCACTGAAGCTTTCTTT,CACSTGLGTEAFF
few,TRBV6-1,.,TRBJ1-1,TGTGCCAGCAGGGGTTTTGGAGTCACTGAAGCTTTCTTT,CASRGFGVTEAFF
.,TRBV25-1,TRBD2,TRBJ2-1,TGTGCCAGCAGACTAGCGGGAGCATCCTATGAGCAGTTCTTC,CASRLAGASYEQFF
few,TRBV23-1,TRBD2,TRBJ2-7,TGCGCCAGCAGTCAATCGCCCTGGACTAGGAGATACGAGCAGTACTTC,CASSQSPWTRRYEQYF
.,TRBV13,.,TRBJ2-1,TGTGCCAGCAGCCCCCGACAGAAATCCTACAATGAGCAGTTCTTC,CASSPRQKSYNEQFF
.,TRBV7-9,TRBD1,TRBJ2-7,TGTGCCAGCAGCTTAGCCGCCATCCGGGACAGGGTAGACGAGCAGTACTTC,CASSLAAIRDRVDEQYF
.,TRBV6-5,TRBD2,TRBJ2-7,TGTGCCAGCAGTTACGGGTTAGCGGGAGGGTCGAGGGAGCAGTACTTC,CASSYGLAGGSREQYF
few,TRBV21-1,.,TRBJ2-3,TGTGCCAGCGCGGGACGAGTATTTGGTACAGATACGCAGTATTTT,CASAGRVFGTDTQYF
few,TRBV9,TRBD2,TRBJ2-1,TGTGCCAGCAGCGTAACTAGCGGGAGCAATGAGCAGTTCTTC,CASSVTSGSNEQFF
few,TRBV7-3,TRBD2,TRBJ2-1,TGTGCCAGCAGCTTAATAGCGGGAGTGGTATTCTTC,CASSLIAGVVFF
.,TRBV2,TRBD1,TRBJ2-7,TGTGCCAGCAGCCGTCCCGGGACAGGGAGGGACGAGCAGTACTTC,CASSRPGTGRDEQYF
.,TRBV29-1,.,TRBJ2-5,TGCAGCGTTGGCGGGTTTGCGGAGACCCAGTACTTC,CSVGGFAETQYF
.,TRBV30,.,TRBJ1-1,TGTGCCTGGAATGGACTGATGAACACTGAAGCTTTCTTT,CAWNGLMNTEAFF
.,TRBV7-6,.,TRBJ2-7,TGTGCCAGCAGCTTAGGAGCGACTACGGGAAGAAAGTCCTACGAGCAGTACTTC,CASSLGATTGRKSYEQYF
once,TRBV2,TRBD1,TRBJ2-7,TGTGCCAGCAGTGAAGCAGGGGGCAAGAACGAGCAGTACTTC,CASSEAGGKNEQYF
few,TRBV10-3,TRBD2,TRBJ2-1,TGTGCCATCAGCCCCACTAGCGGGACCTACAATGAGCAGTTCTTC,CAISPTSGTYNEQFF